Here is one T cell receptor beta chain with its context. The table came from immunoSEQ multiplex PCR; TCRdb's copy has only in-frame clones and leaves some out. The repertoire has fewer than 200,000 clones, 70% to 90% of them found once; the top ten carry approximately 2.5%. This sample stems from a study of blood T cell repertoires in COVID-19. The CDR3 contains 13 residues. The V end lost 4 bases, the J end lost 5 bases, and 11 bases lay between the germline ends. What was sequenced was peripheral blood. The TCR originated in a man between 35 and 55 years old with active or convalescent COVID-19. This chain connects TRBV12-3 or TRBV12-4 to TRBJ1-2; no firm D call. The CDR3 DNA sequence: TGTGCCAGCAGTTCAAGAGTTCCTTATGGCTACACCTTC. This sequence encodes CASSSRVPYGYTF.